The present TCR beta chain was sequenced within a study of blood T cell repertoires in COVID-19. Study background: T cells, B-cell-depleted T cells, or PBMCs provided the cDNA or gDNA that served as material.

This clone was picked up one time. Seattle participants joined during active infection and were tracked over time. This CDR3 region has 16 residues. V was cut by 0 bases and J by 2 bases, with 11 bases left in between. Germline CDR1 MNHEY, CDR2 SVGAGI. Assay: immunoSEQ multiplex PCR; the TCRdb copy retains only in-frame clones and omits some. The data show tens of thousands of clones, 85% to 90% seen once. V gene TRBV6-5 combines with J gene TRBJ2-1; no definite D call. Sequenced sample: peripheral blood. This clonotype was sampled from a woman aged 55-69 years with COVID-19, enrolled during active disease. This CDR3 is CASSYSSPTPYNEQFF. The CDR3 DNA reads as TGTGCCAGCAGTTACTCGTCGCCTACTCCCTACAATGAGCAGTTCTTC.